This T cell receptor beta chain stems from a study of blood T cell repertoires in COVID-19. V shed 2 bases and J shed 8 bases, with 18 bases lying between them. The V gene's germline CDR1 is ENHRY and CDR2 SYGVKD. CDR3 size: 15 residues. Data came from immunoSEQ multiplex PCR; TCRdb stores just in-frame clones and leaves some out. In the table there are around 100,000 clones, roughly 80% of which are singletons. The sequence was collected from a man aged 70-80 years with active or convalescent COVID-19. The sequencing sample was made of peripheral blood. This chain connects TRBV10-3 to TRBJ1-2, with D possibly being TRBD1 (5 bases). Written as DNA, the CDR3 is TGTGCCATCAGTGAGCCCGAGACAGTAAAGTCGGGCTACACCTTC. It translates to CAISEPETVKSGYTF.